This entry concerns a single TCR beta chain. The CDR3 runs 13 residues. Germline assignment: CDR1 ENHRY and CDR2 SYGVKD. The J segment lost 4 bases and the V segment lost 8 bases, leaving 5 bases of the junction unmatched. This record belongs to a study of T cell changes during pregnancy in multiple sclerosis. Assay used: immunoSEQ multiplex PCR; TCRdb lists only in-frame clones, some missing. The sample records approximately 30,000 clones, about 90% being singletons. The specimen was CD8+ T cells from peripheral blood mononuclear cells, collected in the second trimester of pregnancy. The V gene is TRBV10-3, the J gene TRBJ2-1, with 7 bases that match TRBD1. The sequence was collected from a female donor with multiple sclerosis, enrolled in a pregnancy study. CDR3 in amino acids: CAIGTASYNEQFF. The CDR3 coding sequence is TGTGCCATCGGGACAGCTTCATACAATGAGCAGTTCTTC.